Given below is one T cell receptor (beta chain) in context. The antigen it recognizes is unknown. Per-nucleotide qualities are absent, and no much larger clonotype sits a single base away. TCRbeta CDR3 regions were amplified from genomic DNA using the immunoSEQ Assay, a bias-controlled multiplex PCR. The published analysis was carried out like this. The number of nucleated cells in each sample was estimated by amplification of reference gene primers within the assay. Sequence reads were collapsed and filtered to measure the absolute abundance of every unique TCRbeta CDR3 rearrangement. Productive Simpson clonality was computed per sample as the square root of Simpson's diversity index over productive rearrangements. The source is immuneACCESS, and TCRdb retained only in-frame sequences with V and J called. Part of the clones is not carried over; for the studies checked, unresolved V genes explain less than half of this, and the remainder is unexplained. V and J calls and clone size are given by that table; D and trimming were obtained from the DNA. This sample holds 200,000 to 250,000 clones; 80% to 90% were observed only once. The ten largest clonotypes hold around 3.8% of the sample.

The data are from a study of blood T cell repertoires in COVID-19 (TCRdb year 2020). Context from the whole study: The collaborator samples originated in the United States, Italy and Spain and spanned the acute and convalescent phases of COVID-19. Samples were obtained from the ongoing ImmuneRACE study (first 160 participants) and from roughly 1,300 subjects provided by 6 global collaborators. The repertoires were released in a freely available public database meant as a resource for research on the immune response to SARS-CoV-2. The material from the prospective study consisted of cDNA or gDNA derived from T cells, B-cell-depleted T cells, or PBMCs. Deeply sampled blood TCRbeta repertoires from subjects exposed to, actively infected with, or recovered from COVID-19 were included in the dataset. The sample metadata nearly always contained a de-identified subject ID, COVID-19 status, age in years and sex. HLA class I and class II types, where available, came from metadata supplied by the sample provider rather than from assay-based typing. General study outcomes and caveats: The quantity of clinical and demographic metadata differed by source and by participant and was supplied without curation.

The germline V and J ends show losses of 3 bases and 3 bases respectively, and no gene match explains 11 bases of the junction. The CDR3 has 16 amino acids, counting the end cysteine and phenylalanine. Only CDR3 DNA is held: 48 bases, read in frame from base 1. CDR1 and CDR2 were assigned from the germline V gene (reference sequence) as DFQATT and SNEGSKA. Participants in the prospective study were enrolled through a virtual design, were aged about 18 to 100 years, and lived in about 25 United States geographic areas. Cohort assignment in the prospective study relied on participant-reported clinical history from a screening survey and a study questionnaire. A participant counted as exposed if, within 2 weeks of entering the study, that participant had been in contact with someone who had a PCR-confirmed or clinician-diagnosed COVID-19 case. Each participant in the prospective study had whole blood, serum and a nasopharyngeal or oropharyngeal swab collected by mobile phlebotomists. Participants in the prospective study had the option to provide additional blood draws and questionnaires over a roughly two-month period. Before DNA extraction, prospective study blood samples were shipped either frozen or at room temperature.

Here the chain combines TRBV20-1 and TRBJ2-7; 10 bases in the middle match TRBD2. The sequencing input was PBMCs or T cells enriched from blood (not recorded which). The receptor comes from a woman aged 25 to 39 who had been exposed to COVID-19. The DNA sequence is as follows: TGCAGTGCTAGTAAGGAGCGGGAGGGTCTCTTCTACGAGCAGTACTTC. It specifies CSASKEREGLFYEQYF.